The entry that follows covers one T cell receptor beta chain sequence. What it binds is not known. CDR3 length: 14 residues. The V gene's germline CDR1 is DFQATT and CDR2 SNEGSKA (reference sequence). V lost 1 base and J 1 base, leaving 10 bases between the germline ends. TCRdb fed the 5' RACE reads into MiXCR, producing one record per CDR3 protein. The table lists around 300,000 distinct CDR3 sequences, roughly 18% of them singletons. This record belongs to a study of T-cell memory formation after mild COVID-19. Study as a whole: TCR clusters were mostly confined to one donor each. Whole-study results and caveats: Shrinking CD4+ clones resided mostly in CM and EM, and CD8+ ones in EMRA.

Input material: PBMCs or a T cell subset sorted from them (not recorded which). The chain has TRBV20-1 and TRBJ1-1; D might be TRBD1 (5 bases). This TCR derives from a man between 18 and 35 years old who had mild COVID-19 (a few samples of this study predate the infection). Cell type and time point are not known. In DNA form, the CDR3 reads TGCAGTGCTAGAGGGCTCGGGGGGAACACTGAAGCTTTCTTT. It is translated as CSARGLGGNTEAFF.